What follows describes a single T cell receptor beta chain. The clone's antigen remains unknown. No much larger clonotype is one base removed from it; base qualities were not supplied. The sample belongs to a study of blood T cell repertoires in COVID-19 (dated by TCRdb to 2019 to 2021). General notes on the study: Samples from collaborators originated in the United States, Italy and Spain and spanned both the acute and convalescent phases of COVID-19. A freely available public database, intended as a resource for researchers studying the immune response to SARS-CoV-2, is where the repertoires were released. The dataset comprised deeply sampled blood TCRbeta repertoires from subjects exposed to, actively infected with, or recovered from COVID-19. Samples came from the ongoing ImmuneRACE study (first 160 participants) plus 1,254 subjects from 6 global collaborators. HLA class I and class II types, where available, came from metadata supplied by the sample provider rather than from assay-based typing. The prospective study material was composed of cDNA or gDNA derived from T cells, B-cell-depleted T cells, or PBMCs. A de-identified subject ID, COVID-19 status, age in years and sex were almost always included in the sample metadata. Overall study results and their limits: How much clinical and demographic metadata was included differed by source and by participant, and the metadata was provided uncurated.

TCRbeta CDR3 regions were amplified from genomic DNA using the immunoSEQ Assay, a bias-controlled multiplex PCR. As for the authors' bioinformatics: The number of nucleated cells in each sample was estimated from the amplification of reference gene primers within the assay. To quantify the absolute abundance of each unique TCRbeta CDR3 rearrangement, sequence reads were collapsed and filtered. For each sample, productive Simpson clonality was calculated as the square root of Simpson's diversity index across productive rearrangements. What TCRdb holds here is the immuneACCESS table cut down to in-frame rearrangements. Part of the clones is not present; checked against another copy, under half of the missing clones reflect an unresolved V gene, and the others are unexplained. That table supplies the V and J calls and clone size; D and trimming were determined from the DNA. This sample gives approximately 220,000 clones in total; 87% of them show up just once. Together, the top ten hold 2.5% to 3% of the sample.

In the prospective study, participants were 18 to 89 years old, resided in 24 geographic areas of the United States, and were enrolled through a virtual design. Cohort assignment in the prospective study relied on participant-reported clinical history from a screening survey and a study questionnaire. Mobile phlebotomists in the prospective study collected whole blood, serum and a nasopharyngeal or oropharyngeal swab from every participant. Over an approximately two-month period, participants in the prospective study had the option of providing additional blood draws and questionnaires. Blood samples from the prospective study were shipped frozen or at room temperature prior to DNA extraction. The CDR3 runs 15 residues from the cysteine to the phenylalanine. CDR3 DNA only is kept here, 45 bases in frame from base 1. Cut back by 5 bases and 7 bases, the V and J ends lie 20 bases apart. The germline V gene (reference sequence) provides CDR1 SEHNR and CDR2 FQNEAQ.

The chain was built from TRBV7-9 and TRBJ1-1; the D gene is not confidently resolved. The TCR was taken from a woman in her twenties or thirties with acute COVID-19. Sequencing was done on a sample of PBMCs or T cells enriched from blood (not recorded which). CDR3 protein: CASSLPGVGGDEAFF. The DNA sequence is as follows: TGTGCCAGCAGCCTTCCCGGGGTCGGAGGCGATGAAGCTTTCTTT. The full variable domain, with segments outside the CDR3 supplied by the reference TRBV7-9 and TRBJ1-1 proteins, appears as DTGVSQNPRHKITKRGQNVTFRCDPISEHNRLYWYRQTLGQGPEFLTYFQNEAQLEKSRLLSDRFSAERPKGSFSTLEIQRTEQGDSAMYLCASSLPGVGGDEAFFGQGTRLTVV.